Below are 32 T cell receptor beta chains sequenced from a single sample in a study of T-cell reconstitution after alpha-beta-depleted transplantation in children (dated by TCRdb to the mid-2010s). The library was prepared using PCR. TCRdb lists the instrument as Illumina HiSeq 2500. Molecular barcoding was employed in the preparation of TCR libraries, with unique molecular identifiers being used to normalize TCRbeta repertoire quantification. TCRdb applied fastp at Q25 and MiXCR to the public reads, then kept only in-frame beta chains. For every CDR3 protein sequence, its rows merge into one entry that carries the most common genes and DNA. The sample yields roughly 500,000 distinct CDR3 sequences; roughly an eighth were counted once. The top ten hold around 6% of the sample. This specimen was PBMCs from the stem cell graft donor, taken from the stem cell graft. Receptor source: a human donor who donated a stem cell graft to a child with combined immunodeficiency.

This clonotype showed up just a few times. The chain joins TRBV7-9 to TRBJ2-2; D is perhaps TRBD1 (5 bases). V was clipped by 1 base and J by 2 bases, with 11 bases between them. The germline V gene has CDR1 SEHNR and CDR2 FQNEAQ (reference sequence). The CDR3 sequence is 16 residues long. CDR3 loop: CASSLGGFGNTGELFF. The CDR3 DNA is TGTGCCAGCAGCTTAGGGGGCTTTGGTAACACCGGGGAGCTGTTTTTT.

This rearrangement joins TRBV27 to TRBJ2-1; weak D call: TRBD1 (6 bases). The V gene's germline CDR1 is MNHEY and CDR2 SMNVEV (reference sequence). The germline V and J ends were trimmed by 3 bases and 12 bases, with 15 bases remaining between them. This CDR3 contains 13 residues. DNA of the CDR3: TGTGCCAGCAGTTTCAACAGGGAAGAGGTGCAGTTCTTC. Encoded protein: CASSFNREEVQFF.

The genes are TRBV7-2 and TRBJ2-1; the match to TRBD1 covers 10 bases. Germline values: CDR1 SGHTA, CDR2 FQGNSA. The V segment lost 2 bases and the J segment 0 bases; nucleotides outside the gene matches: 4. The CDR3 runs 17 residues. The CDR3 protein is CASSLNWDRGSYNEQFF. The DNA for the CDR3 is TGTGCCAGCAGCTTAAATTGGGACAGGGGCTCCTACAATGAGCAGTTCTTC.

There are a few counts of this clonotype. The chain uses TRBV7-6 and TRBJ1-2, with TRBD1 matching 10 bases. The CDR3 sequence is 19 residues long. Germline V gives CDR1 SGHVS, CDR2 FNYEAQ. Trimming cost V 1 base and J 0 bases; bases outside gene matches: 11. CDR3 bases: TGTGCCAGCAGCTTAGGGACAGGGGGAATGCGGTTGGCTAACTATGGCTACACCTTC. It codes for CASSLGTGGMRLANYGYTF.

The genes are TRBV28 and TRBJ2-3; 12 bases agree with TRBD2. CDR3 length: 17 amino acids. Unmatched junction bases numbered 6, after V lost 2 bases and J lost 3 bases. Germline loops: CDR1 MDHEN, CDR2 SYDVKM. In nucleotides, the CDR3 is TGTGCCAGCAGTTTAGGACTAGCGGGGACACAAACAGATACGCAGTATTTT. Protein: CASSLGLAGTQTDTQYF.

This sequence joins TRBV7-3 and TRBJ2-2, with D perhaps assigned TRBD1 or TRBD2 (6 bases each). The V gene lost 5 bases and the J gene lost 3 bases, with 13 bases spanning the gap. The germline CDR1 and CDR2 sequences are SGHTA and FQGTGA. This CDR3 contains 15 residues. The CDR3 DNA follows: TGTGCCAGCAGCCCGTCGGGGGCAGACACCGGGGAGCTGTTTTTT. Translation: CASSPSGADTGELFF.

This clonotype was detected many times. The gene calls are TRBV6-4 and TRBJ2-3; 8 nucleotides match TRBD2. The CDR3 is made up of 14 amino acids. Looked up from germline, CDR1 is MRHNA and CDR2 is SNTAGT. Unmatched junction bases numbered 9, after V lost 8 bases and J lost 5 bases. The CDR3 protein is CASAPGLEGDTQYF. DNA of the CDR3: TGTGCCAGCGCCCCGGGACTAGAGGGAGATACGCAGTATTTT.

This clonotype turned up a few times. The rearrangement links TRBV7-3 to TRBJ1-4; maybe TRBD1 (5 bases). The germline V gene has CDR1 SGHTA and CDR2 FQGTGA. V lost 4 bases to trimming and J lost 7 bases, with 16 bases between them. CDR3 length: 15 amino acids. The CDR3 DNA reads TGTGCCAGCAGCTCGGGGTGGGGCCTTGGTGAAAAACTGTTTTTT. Protein: CASSSGWGLGEKLFF. The whole variable domain, filled in from reference TRBV7-3 and TRBJ1-4, reads GAGVSQTPSNKVTEKGKYVELRCDPISGHTALYWYRQSLGQGPEFLIYFQGTGAADDSGLPNDRFFAVRPEGSVSTLKIQRTERGDSAVYLCASSSGWGLGEKLFFGSGTQLSVL.

At least ten counts were recorded for this clonotype. The V gene is TRBV7-2, the J gene TRBJ2-7; D perhaps matches TRBD2 (5 bases). The CDR3 extends over 12 amino acids. Trimming took 5 bases from V and 6 from J, leaving 11 bases between them. Germline CDR1 is SGHTA and CDR2 is FQGNSA. The CDR3 reads CASSTELGEQYF. The CDR3 region has the DNA TGTGCCAGCAGCACAGAACTAGGCGAGCAGTACTTC.

In its sample, this clonotype was seen a few times. V usage is TRBV2 and J usage is TRBJ2-1; TRBD2 aligns across 9 bases. Germline assignment: CDR1 SNHLY and CDR2 FYNNEI. CDR3 size: 18 residues. V lost 7 bases and J lost 10; bases outside the gene matches: 23. The CDR3 coding sequence is TGTGCCAGCATTTACCTTCCATTACTAGCGGGTGAGGAGATCGAGCAGTTCTTC. Protein product: CASIYLPLLAGEEIEQFF. Full variable domain (remainder filled in from reference TRBV2 and TRBJ2-1): EPEVTQTPSHQVTQMGQEVILRCVPISNHLYFYWYRQILGQKVEFLVSFYNNEISEKSEIFDDQFSVERPDGSNFTLKIRSTKLEDSAMYFCASIYLPLLAGEEIEQFFGPGTRLTVL.

At least ten counts were recorded for this clonotype. CDR3 sequence (DNA): TGTGCCAGCAGCGTAGGGGAGGGGAACACTGAAGCTTTCTTT. The encoded protein is CASSVGEGNTEAFF. The chain uses TRBV9 and TRBJ1-1; D not resolved. Germline CDR1 is SGDLS and CDR2 is YYNGEE. The CDR3 spans 14 residues. The germline V and J ends were trimmed by 0 bases and 1 base, with 7 bases remaining between them.

This clonotype was seen a handful of times. V usage is TRBV7-2 and J usage is TRBJ2-1; D gene ambiguous. CDR3 length equals 17 residues. Trimming removed 5 bases from V and 10 bases from J, with 27 bases in between. Germline V lookup: CDR1 SGHTA, CDR2 FQGNSA. The CDR3 spells CASSRPLENRMKGEQFF. Written as DNA, the CDR3 is TGTGCCAGCAGCCGCCCGCTAGAAAATAGAATGAAAGGGGAGCAGTTCTTC.

The J gene is TRBJ2-1, the V gene TRBV5-8, with 8 positions matching TRBD2. The V segment lost 1 base and the J segment 3 bases; nucleotides outside the gene matches: 6. CDR3 length: 16 amino acids. Germline assignment: CDR1 SGHTS and CDR2 YDEGEE. The CDR3: CASSLRGAGVYNEQFF. The CDR3 nucleotides are TGTGCCAGCAGCTTGCGGGGAGCGGGAGTCTACAATGAGCAGTTCTTC.

The rearrangement uses TRBV7-3 and TRBJ2-5; TRBD1 matches 8 bases. Looked up from germline, CDR1 is SGHTA and CDR2 is FQGTGA. Trimming took 5 bases from V and 5 from J; bases not matched to a gene: 10. This CDR3 has 15 amino acids. In DNA form, the CDR3 reads TGTGCCAGCAGCCCAAGGACAGGGAGATTCGAGACCCAGTACTTC. Translation: CASSPRTGRFETQYF.

The rearrangement joins TRBV7-2 to TRBJ1-2, with 7 bases identical to TRBD1. The CDR3 length is 14 residues. Per the germline V gene, CDR1 is SGHTA and CDR2 is FQGNSA. Trimming removed 5 bases from V and 4 bases from J; junction bases left unmatched: 7. The CDR3 protein is CASSTRTGFYGYTF. The CDR3 DNA sequence: TGTGCCAGCAGCACCCGGACAGGTTTCTATGGCTACACCTTC. The full variable domain, its missing parts supplied by reference TRBV7-2 and TRBJ1-2, is GAGVSQSPSNKVTEKGKDVELRCDPISGHTALYWYRQSLGQGLEFLIYFQGNSAPDKSGLPSDRFSAERTGGSVSTLTIQRTQQEDSAVYLCASSTRTGFYGYTFGSGTRLTVV.

This clonotype was counted only a few times. The chain recombines TRBV29-1 with TRBJ2-1; D is perhaps TRBD2 (6 bases). Trimming pared 1 base from V and 2 bases from J, leaving 12 bases between. Germline values: CDR1 SQVTM, CDR2 ANQGSEA. This CDR3 has 15 amino acids. The CDR3 region is CSVEAGARTYNEQFF. As DNA, the CDR3 is TGCAGCGTTGAAGCGGGAGCCCGCACCTACAATGAGCAGTTCTTC.

DNA of the CDR3: TGTGCCAGCAGCTTGGGGGAAACAGGGGATACTGAAGCTTTCTTT. Its translation: CASSLGETGDTEAFF. The chain uses TRBV5-6 and TRBJ1-1, with 7 bases fitting TRBD1. Germline values: CDR1 SGHDT, CDR2 YYEEEE. Unmatched junction bases numbered 7, after V lost 0 bases and J lost 5 bases. The CDR3 runs 15 residues.

This clonotype was detected only a few times. The chain joins TRBV27 to TRBJ2-7; 10 bases line up with TRBD2. After removal of 2 bases from V and 2 bases from J, the junction contained 3 bases not matched to a gene. Germline assignment: CDR1 MNHEY and CDR2 SMNVEV (reference sequence). The CDR3 has 15 amino acids. This CDR3 is CASSLKLAGTYEQYF. In nucleotides, the CDR3 is TGTGCCAGCAGTTTAAAACTAGCGGGGACCTACGAGCAGTACTTC.

V is TRBV6-1 and J is TRBJ1-3; the D is unclear. Germline V gene sequence: CDR1 MNHNS, CDR2 SASEGT. This CDR3 is 13 amino acids long. The V and J ends lost 8 bases and 2 bases respectively, with 10 bases between them. The CDR3 nucleotides are TGTGCCAGCGCCTCGGTAGCTGGAAACACCATATATTTT. Its protein product is CASASVAGNTIYF.

This clonotype was counted ten times or more. The chain is built from TRBV12-3 or TRBV12-4 and TRBJ2-3, with 8 bases aligning to TRBD2. This CDR3 spans 14 amino acids. Trimming cost V 2 bases and J 6 bases; bases outside gene matches: 4. CDR3 DNA: TGTGCCAGCAGTTTACCGGGGGGGTCGGATACGCAGTATTTT. Its protein product is CASSLPGGSDTQYF.

There are many counts of this clonotype. This rearrangement joins TRBV21-1 to TRBJ2-3; TRBD1 is taken as the D call from the table, unchecked against the DNA. TRBV21-1 corresponds to a pseudogene. The CDR3 runs 17 residues. The CDR3 loop reads CASSKGETGTATDTQYF. The CDR3 nucleotides read TGTGCCAGCAGCAAAGGGGAAACCGGGACAGCCACAGATACGCAGTATTTT.

The chain links TRBV6-1 to TRBJ2-5, with D perhaps matching TRBD2 (6 bases). V was cut by 0 bases and J by 5 bases, with 25 bases left in between. CDR3 length: 19 amino acids. The V gene's germline CDR1 is MNHNS and CDR2 SASEGT. The CDR3 sequence is CASSEAPGDGGWPGETQYF. As DNA, the CDR3 is TGTGCCAGCAGTGAAGCCCCTGGCGATGGGGGGTGGCCAGGCGAGACCCAGTACTTC.

This clonotype appeared many times. The chain couples TRBV4-3 to TRBJ1-6; D not resolved. CDR1 and CDR2 from the germline V gene are LGHNA and YSLEER. The V and J ends lost 4 bases and 8 bases respectively, with 12 bases between them. The CDR3 runs 14 residues. CDR3 amino acids: CASSRDYKHSPLHF. DNA of the CDR3: TGCGCCAGCAGCCGAGACTACAAACATTCACCCCTCCACTTT.

With respect to this clonotype: Since a much larger clone is just one base distant, this may be a read error. The chain joins TRBV12-3 or TRBV12-4 to TRBJ2-1, with a possible D match to TRBD2 (5 bases). The CDR3 consists of 13 residues. Trimming removed 4 bases from V and 8 bases from J, with 12 bases in between. The CDR3 here is CASSYTRYDEQFF. DNA for the CDR3: TGTGCCAGCAGTTACACTAGATACGATGAGCAGTTCTTC.

This clonotype was counted between two and nine times. V and J are TRBV30 and TRBJ1-1; 7 nucleotides match TRBD1. The ends lost 1 base at V and 7 bases at J; junction bases unmatched: 12. Germline V gives CDR1 GTSNPN, CDR2 SVGIG (reference sequence). The CDR3 is made up of 15 amino acids. CDR3 sequence reads: CAWSGTGIRYSEAFF. In DNA form, the CDR3 reads TGTGCCTGGAGTGGGACAGGAATAAGGTATAGTGAAGCTTTCTTT.

This clonotype was found a few times. This sequence joins TRBV4-3 and TRBJ2-3, with D uncertain. Trimming stripped 0 bases from V and 6 bases from J, with 13 bases between. From germline, CDR1 is LGHNA and CDR2 YSLEER. The CDR3 extends over 15 amino acids. The CDR3 coding sequence is TGCGCCAGCAGCCAAGATATCGAGCAAGACGATACGCAGTATTTT. Translation gives CASSQDIEQDDTQYF.

Only a few counts were recorded for this clonotype. The chain uses TRBV24-1 and TRBJ2-2; TRBD1 agrees at 7 bases. This CDR3 has 17 residues. V lost 6 bases and J lost 4; bases outside the gene matches: 13. Germline V CDR1 and CDR2: KGHDR, SFDVKD. As DNA, the CDR3 is TGTGCCACCAGTCGGTCCCGCCTACAGGGGCGCACCGGGGAGCTGTTTTTT. Protein sequence: CATSRSRLQGRTGELFF.

This clonotype has a count of ten or more. The genes are TRBV6-5 and TRBJ2-7, with D possibly being TRBD1 (6 bases). This CDR3 spans 15 amino acids. From germline, CDR1 is MNHEY and CDR2 SVGAGI. V lost 4 bases and J 3 bases, leaving 16 bases between the germline ends. CDR3 loop: CASSSAGTSGYEQYF. The CDR3 DNA sequence: TGTGCCAGCAGTTCTGCCGGGACAAGTGGCTACGAGCAGTACTTC.

This clonotype showed up many times. J is TRBJ2-3 and V is TRBV10-3, with TRBD2 identical over 16 bases. The CDR3 runs 15 residues. The germline V gene encodes CDR1 ENHRY and CDR2 SYGVKD. V trimming: 8 bases; J trimming: 6 bases; junction bases outside the gene matches: 5. In nucleotides, the CDR3 is TGTGCCATCGGACCGGGACTAGCGGGGGGGGATACGCAGTATTTT. Translated, it gives CAIGPGLAGGDTQYF.

This clonotype was observed a handful of times. The chain couples TRBV29-1 to TRBJ2-7; 8 bases are a match to TRBD2. Looked up from germline, CDR1 is SQVTM and CDR2 is ANQGSEA. The CDR3 has 14 residues. After removal of 4 bases from V and 0 bases from J, the junction contained 5 bases not matched to a gene. This CDR3 is CSVGRAGVSYEQYF. The CDR3 DNA is TGCAGCGTTGGGCGAGCGGGAGTCTCCTACGAGCAGTACTTC.

The rearrangement joins TRBV29-1 to TRBJ2-1; 10 positions match TRBD2. Trimming took 7 bases from V and 5 from J; bases not matched to a gene: 5. The CDR3 loop spans 13 amino acids. The germline gives CDR1 SQVTM, CDR2 ANQGSEA. The CDR3 is CSEREGSDNEQFF. The CDR3 DNA reads as TGCAGCGAGCGGGAGGGGTCAGACAATGAGCAGTTCTTC.

The CDR3 sequence is CASSPTSRYEQYF. The CDR3 bases are TGTGCCAGCAGCCCTACTAGCCGGTACGAGCAGTACTTC. The chain has TRBV7-8 and TRBJ2-7; weak D call: TRBD2 (6 bases). Germline CDR1 is SGHVS and CDR2 is FQNEAQ. The CDR3 length is 13 residues. V was pared by 5 bases and J by 4 bases, with 12 bases between.